This T cell receptor delta chain was identified in a study of γδ T cells in repeated Plasmodium falciparum infection (dated by TCRdb to the early 2020s). Regarding the complete study: Malian children exposed to intense seasonal malaria transmission were enrolled in the natural-infection arm and compared with Australian children matched for age and gender. The study examined how repeated Plasmodium falciparum infection shapes the human gammadelta T cell repertoire, using natural infection in Mali and controlled human malaria infection. Malian gammadelta TCR repertoires were analysed cross-sectionally in periods with no transmission and longitudinally across episodes of acute febrile malaria. Four to six malaria-naive U.S. adults underwent four controlled human malaria infections by bites from P. falciparum NF54-infected Anopheles stephensi mosquitoes over about 590 days. Samples from controlled-infection subjects were taken at baseline, right before selected infections, and 21 days after each infection. The full study reports these points: Because the controlled-infection cohort was small, analysis of inter-individual variability in gammadelta T cell responses was limited. Generalizability was limited because the Malian cohort came from a small rural village made up predominantly of one ethnic group. Compared with Australian children, Malian children appeared to have Vdelta2-negative gammadelta TCR repertoires that were more clonally expanded, less diverse and less shared. Vgamma9/Vdelta2+ TCR repertoires showed a highly stable polyclonal repertoire over time and infection, with many inter-individual overlapping TCRgamma sequences. Repeated controlled infections appeared to drive waves of new clonotype selection in Vdelta2-negative, largely Vdelta1+, gammadelta TCR repertoires.

Looking up the germline V gene (reference sequence) yields CDR1 VTNFRS and CDR2 LTSSGIE. Reading from cysteine to phenylalanine, the CDR3 counts 24 amino acids. CDR3 DNA is the only sequence kept; it has 72 bases, read in frame from the first base. The library was made by multiplex PCR. The run used an Illumina MiSeq. Every sorted gammadelta T cell sample had both its TCR gamma (TRG) and TCR delta (TRD) chains sequenced. Processing in the source paper ran as follows. The repertoire analyses used clonotype tree plots, the accumulated frequency of the top 20 clonotypes, and diversity index (DI) and D75 metrics. Clonotypes were called again by TCRdb from the public reads via CATT, and duplicate nucleotide sequences were then merged into one entry. TCRdb, rather than the study authors, made the V and J calls. In this sample the table shows roughly 90,000 delta-chain clones, approximately 1% of which occur a single time. The leading ten clones occupy approximately 10% of the sample.

This clone has a handful of counts. Its binding antigen is unknown. The translation of this DNA and the TCRdb protein of a much larger clone differ at residue 3, probably owing to a read error; the protein shown here is translated from the DNA. For bulk TCR repertoire analysis, Vgamma9/Vdelta2+ and Vdelta2-negative gammadelta T cell populations were isolated by flow sorting from peripheral blood mononuclear cells. This clonotype was sampled from a pool of human donors (malaria-infected and uninfected, not separated). The chain links TRAV36/DV7 with TRDJ1, with the D assignment possibly TRDD2 or TRDD3, given 6 matching bases for each. As TCRdb names no J gene, one was assigned here on the basis of a DNA match to germline. Source material: gamma-delta T cells from blood. The CDR3 here reads CAAEVQNPTPALMGVYMYTDKLIF. The nucleotide sequence reads as follows: TGTGCTGCGGAGGTTCAGAATCCTACCCCGGCCTTGATGGGGGTCTATATGTACACCGATAAACTCATCTTT.